This T cell receptor (beta chain) was profiled in a study of blood T cell repertoires in COVID-19. J was trimmed by 4 bases and V by 6 bases; bases with no gene match: 9. The CDR3 sequence is 15 residues long. In germline, CDR1 is MNHEY, CDR2 SVGAGI. Profiling relied on immunoSEQ multiplex PCR, and the TCRdb table lists in-frame clones only, not all of them. The sample has approximately 210,000 clones; 70% to 90% are singletons. The sample was PBMCs or T cells enriched from blood (not recorded which). This chain joins TRBV6-5 and TRBJ1-2; 9 bases are a match to TRBD1. This TCR came from a woman aged 18-30 years who had recovered from COVID-19. This CDR3 is CASSPGTGRGYGYTF. The DNA of the CDR3 is TGTGCCAGCAGCCCCGGGACAGGGCGCGGCTATGGCTACACCTTC.